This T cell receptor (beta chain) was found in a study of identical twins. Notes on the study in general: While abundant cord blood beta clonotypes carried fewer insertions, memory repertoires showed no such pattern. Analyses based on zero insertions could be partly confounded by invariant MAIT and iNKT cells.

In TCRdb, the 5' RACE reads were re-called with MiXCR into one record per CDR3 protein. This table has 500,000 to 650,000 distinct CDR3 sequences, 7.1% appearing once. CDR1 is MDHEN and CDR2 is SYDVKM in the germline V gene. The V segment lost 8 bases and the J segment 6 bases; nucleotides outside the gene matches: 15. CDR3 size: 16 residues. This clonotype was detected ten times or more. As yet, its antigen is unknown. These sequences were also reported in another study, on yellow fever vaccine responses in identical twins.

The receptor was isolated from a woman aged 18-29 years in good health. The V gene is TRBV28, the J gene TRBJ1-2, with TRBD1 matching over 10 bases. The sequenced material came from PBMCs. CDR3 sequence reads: CASGALDRGQFDGYTF. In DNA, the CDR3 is TGTGCCAGCGGTGCTTTAGACAGGGGGCAATTCGATGGCTACACCTTC.